Shown below are 9 T cell receptor beta chains from a single sample sequenced in a study of breast tumors, draining lymph nodes, adjacent tissues. TCRdb re-analysed the multiplex PCR reads in MiXCR, keeping a single row per CDR3 protein. Among about 100,000 distinct CDR3 sequences listed, 20% to 25% were seen once. Breast cancer patients provided tissue from their axillary draining lymph nodes. The sequenced sample was axillary lymph node tissue. These receptors all stem from a female donor with breast cancer. Some clones in this sample may be carry-over from other donors' samples.

This clonotype was seen many times. This chain links TRBV27 with TRBJ1-2, with no clear D. The CDR3 has 13 residues. Per the germline V gene, CDR1 is MNHEY and CDR2 is SMNVEV (reference sequence). The V end lost 3 bases, the J end lost 5 bases, and 10 bases lay between the germline ends. CDR3 residues: CASSLLGGYGYTF. The CDR3 DNA sequence: TGTGCCAGCAGTTTGTTAGGAGGGTATGGCTACACCTTC.

As for this clonotype: Since no conserved phenylalanine or tryptophan closes the CDR3, a read error is the likely cause. The chain has TRBV5-5 and TRBJ2-2; 10 nucleotides line up with TRBD1. Germline V CDR1 and CDR2: SGHKS, YYEKEE (reference sequence). With 4 bases clipped from V and 4 bases from J, the junction kept 4 bases outside the gene matches. The CDR3 totals 15 residues. This CDR3 is CASSPRTGGTGELFV. CDR3 coding DNA: TGTGCCAGCAGCCCCCGGACAGGGGGCACCGGGGAGCTGTTTGTT.

In its sample, this clonotype was seen a few times. The J gene is TRBJ2-1, the V gene TRBV11-2; TRBD2 might be the D (7 bases). The CDR3 has 14 amino acids. Deletions cut 1 base from V and 9 bases from J, with 13 bases between. Germline-derived CDR1 and CDR2 are SGHAT and FQNNGV. CDR3 DNA: TGTGCCAGCAGCTTAGTGGGGGGGCTTTCTGAGCAGTTCTTC. This translates into CASSLVGGLSEQFF.

This clonotype was observed at least ten times. The V gene is TRBV20-1, the J gene TRBJ1-2, with 7 nucleotides matching TRBD1. The CDR3 sequence is 12 residues long. Per the germline V gene, CDR1 is DFQATT and CDR2 is SNEGSKA (reference sequence). Trimming removed 4 bases from V and 10 bases from J; junction bases left unmatched: 9. The CDR3 coding sequence is TGCAGTGCTAAACCCGACAGGGTCTTCTACACCTTC. Translating it yields CSAKPDRVFYTF.

This clonotype was seen a few times. The junction departs from germline at one end; a sequencing error may be responsible. The rearrangement links TRBV14 to TRBJ2-1; D not resolved. CDR3 length: 15 residues. In germline, CDR1 is SGHDN, CDR2 FVKESK. The CDR3 sequence is CTSSQPGSSYNEQFF. CDR3 nucleotide sequence: TGTACCAGCAGCCAACCGGGTAGCTCCTACAATGAGCAGTTCTTC.

Many counts were recorded for this clonotype. The chain combines TRBV20-1 with TRBJ1-5; D is ambiguous. The CDR3 contains 14 residues. V lost 5 bases, J lost 0 bases, and 11 bases lay in between. Germline V lookup: CDR1 DFQATT, CDR2 SNEGSKA (reference sequence). DNA for the CDR3: TGCAGTGCTCATACTGGAGATAGCAATCAGCCCCAGCATTTT. Its translation: CSAHTGDSNQPQHF.

V is TRBV2 and J is TRBJ2-2, with D maybe TRBD1 (5 bases). Trimming removed 9 bases from V and 4 bases from J, with 9 bases in between. The germline CDR1 and CDR2 sequences are SNHLY and FYNNEI. The CDR3 sequence is 12 residues long. This chain's CDR3 is CARQGFTGELFF. The CDR3 bases are TGTGCCAGGCAGGGTTTCACCGGGGAGCTGTTTTTT.

The gene calls are TRBV5-1 and TRBJ2-2, with TRBD1 matching over 7 bases. Looked up from germline, CDR1 is SGHRS and CDR2 is YFSETQ. There are 16 residues in the CDR3. V dropped 4 bases and J dropped 3; count of bases not matched to a gene: 9. Written as DNA, the CDR3 is TGCGCCAGCAGCACTACCGGGACAGCATACACCGGGGAGCTGTTTTTT. Its translation is CASSTTGTAYTGELFF. Using reference TRBV5-1 and TRBJ2-2 for the parts outside the CDR3, the full variable domain is KAGVTQTPRYLIKTRGQQVTLSCSPISGHRSVSWYQQTPGQGLQFLFEYFSETQRNKGNFPGRFSGRQFSNSRSEMNVSTLELGDSALYLCASSTTGTAYTGELFFGEGSRLTVL.

This clonotype was recorded at least ten times. CDR3 nucleotide sequence: TGTGCCAGCAGCGGGGACAGGGACTACGAGCAGTACTTC. This encodes CASSGDRDYEQYF. The V gene is TRBV5-6, the J gene TRBJ2-7; TRBD1 aligns across 9 bases. The CDR3 sequence is 13 residues long. Germline V gene sequence: CDR1 SGHDT, CDR2 YYEEEE. With V trimmed by 4 bases and J by 3 bases, 2 bases remained unmatched. Together with reference TRBV5-6 and TRBJ2-7, the CDR3 gives the full variable domain: DAGVTQSPTHLIKTRGQQVTLRCSPKSGHDTVSWYQQALGQGPQFIFQYYEEEERQRGNFPDRFSGHQFPNYSSELNVNALLLGDSALYLCASSGDRDYEQYFGPGTRLTVT.